One and the same sample provided the 14 T cell receptor beta chains below, sequenced in a study of blood T cell repertoires in COVID-19. Produced via immunoSEQ multiplex PCR; TCRdb's table is partial and in-frame only. The data show tens of thousands of clones, more than 75% seen once. What was sequenced was peripheral blood. The source of these receptors is a human donor in a cohort sampled during active COVID-19.

This sequence joins TRBV6-2 or TRBV6-3 and TRBJ1-1, with 7 bases aligning to TRBD1. This CDR3 has 13 amino acids. J lost 5 bases, V lost 4 bases, and 4 bases had no gene match. The germline V gene encodes CDR1 MNHEY and CDR2 SVGEGT. The CDR3 coding sequence is TGTGCCAGCAGTTCCCAGACAGGGACTGAAGCTTTCTTT. Protein sequence: CASSSQTGTEAFF.

The J gene is TRBJ1-2, the V gene TRBV4-2, with D possibly matching TRBD1 (5 bases). V was shortened by 0 bases and J by 4 bases, with 12 bases between the two germline ends. Germline lookup yields CDR1 LGHNA and CDR2 YNFKEQ. The CDR3 runs to 15 residues. CDR3 in DNA: TGTGCCAGCAGCCAAGAAGGTATTGGGGCCTATGGCTACACCTTC. It codes for CASSQEGIGAYGYTF.

V and J are TRBV6-6 and TRBJ1-2; the match to TRBD1 covers 9 bases. Germline V gene data show CDR1 as MNHNY and CDR2 as SVGAGI (reference sequence). The CDR3 spans 14 residues. J lost 6 bases, V lost 5 bases, and 7 bases had no gene match. The CDR3 DNA reads TGTGCCAGCAGTGGACAGGGGAGGTGGAATGGCTACACCTTC. Translation: CASSGQGRWNGYTF.

This rearrangement joins TRBV30 to TRBJ1-6; D uncertain. Trimming shortened V by 0 bases and J by 3 bases, and 9 bases separated the two germline ends. This CDR3 comprises 15 residues. Germline values: CDR1 GTSNPN, CDR2 SVGIG (reference sequence). DNA of the CDR3: TGTGCCTGGAGTGTAGCCCCAGGCTATAATTCACCCCTCCACTTT. Translating gives CAWSVAPGYNSPLHF.

The V and J genes are TRBV12-3 or TRBV12-4 and TRBJ1-5; no definite D call. The CDR3 contains 13 residues. V was clipped by 5 bases and J by 9 bases, with 14 bases between them. The CDR3 loop is CASSPYLESPQHF. CDR3 nucleotides: TGTGCCAGCAGTCCTTACCTGGAGTCGCCCCAGCATTTT.

The rearrangement links TRBV2 to TRBJ2-7; 11 positions match TRBD2. Unmatched junction bases numbered 2, after V lost 4 bases and J lost 3 bases. The CDR3 is 14 residues long. CDR1 is SNHLY and CDR2 is FYNNEI in the germline V gene. The CDR3 is CASSALAGDYEQYF. CDR3 bases: TGTGCCAGCAGTGCACTAGCGGGAGACTACGAGCAGTACTTC.

DNA for the CDR3: TGTGCCAGTAGTACTAATGACTATGGCTACACCTTC. Translating gives CASSTNDYGYTF. The chain has TRBV19 and TRBJ1-2; no reliable D call. Looked up from germline, CDR1 is LNHDA and CDR2 is SQIVND (reference sequence). V was trimmed by 4 bases and J by 3 bases, leaving 6 bases between them. The CDR3 loop spans 12 amino acids. The full variable domain, its missing parts supplied by reference TRBV19 and TRBJ1-2, is DGGITQSPKYLFRKEGQNVTLSCEQNLNHDAMYWYRQDPGQGLRLIYYSQIVNDFQKGDIAEGYSVSREKKESFPLTVTSAQKNPTAFYLCASSTNDYGYTFGSGTRLTVV.

The V call is TRBV11-2, the J call TRBJ1-1, with 8 bases identical to TRBD1. Germline CDR1 is SGHAT and CDR2 is FQNNGV. J gave up 1 base and V 2 bases, and 9 bases lay outside the gene matches. The CDR3 sequence is 17 residues long. Written as DNA, the CDR3 is TGTGCCAGCAGCTTATTTCCCAGGGGGCCCCAGAACACTGAAGCTTTCTTT. As protein: CASSLFPRGPQNTEAFF.

The J gene is TRBJ1-6, the V gene TRBV10-3; D not certain. V lost 3 bases and J lost 7, with 10 bases in between. This CDR3 contains 14 residues. The germline V gene has CDR1 ENHRY and CDR2 SYGVKD. The CDR3 is CAISDLSANSPLHF. CDR3 nucleotides: TGTGCCATCAGTGATTTGTCAGCGAATTCACCCCTCCACTTT.

The rearrangement uses TRBV11-2 and TRBJ2-1; 13 bases agree with TRBD2. V gave up 6 bases and J gave up 10 bases; unmatched junction bases: 9. CDR1 and CDR2 from the germline V gene are SGHAT and FQNNGV. CDR3 length: 15 residues. This CDR3 reads CASRFPGLAGEEQFF. In nucleotides, the CDR3 is TGTGCCAGCAGGTTTCCCGGACTAGCGGGGGAGGAGCAGTTCTTC. The full variable domain, with the rest looked up from reference TRBV11-2 and TRBJ2-1, is EAGVAQSPRYKIIEKRQSVAFWCNPISGHATLYWYQQILGQGPKLLIQFQNNGVVDDSQLPKDRFSAERLKGVDSTLKIQPAKLEDSAVYLCASRFPGLAGEEQFFGPGTRLTVL.

This clone showed up just once. J is TRBJ1-1 and V is TRBV5-4; maybe TRBD1 (6 bases). The germline V gene encodes CDR1 SGHNT and CDR2 YYREEE (reference sequence). Trimming shortened V by 4 bases and J by 1 base, and 11 bases separated the two germline ends. There are 14 residues in the CDR3. DNA of the CDR3: TGTGCCAGCAGCAGGACAGAGAAGAACACTGAAGCTTTCTTT. It translates to CASSRTEKNTEAFF.

The chain uses TRBV9 and TRBJ2-2, with 8 bases identical to TRBD2. This CDR3 has 16 residues. Germline CDR1 SGDLS, CDR2 YYNGEE. Trimming removed 4 bases from V and 5 bases from J; junction bases left unmatched: 10. The CDR3 spells CASSRTPGLVTGELFF. DNA of the CDR3: TGTGCCAGCAGCCGAACCCCGGGACTAGTTACCGGGGAGCTGTTTTTT.

The chain couples TRBV3-1 (or the pseudogene TRBV3-2) to TRBJ1-4, with D hard to call. The CDR3 contains 11 residues. Per the germline V gene, CDR1 is LGHDT and CDR2 is YNNKEL (reference sequence). Trimming left V 6 bases short and J 8 bases short, with 7 bases between. CDR3 nucleotide sequence: TGTGCCAGCAGACAGACAGAAAAACTGTTTTTT. Translating it yields CASRQTEKLFF.

The chain recombines TRBV9 with TRBJ2-7; 8 bases agree with TRBD1. The CDR3 runs to 13 residues. Germline V gene lookup returns CDR1 SGDLS and CDR2 YYNGEE. V trimming: 3 bases; J trimming: 3 bases; junction bases outside the gene matches: 2. The CDR3 nucleotides read TGTGCCAGCAGCGCGGGACAGGTCTACGAGCAGTACTTC. Residues: CASSAGQVYEQYF.